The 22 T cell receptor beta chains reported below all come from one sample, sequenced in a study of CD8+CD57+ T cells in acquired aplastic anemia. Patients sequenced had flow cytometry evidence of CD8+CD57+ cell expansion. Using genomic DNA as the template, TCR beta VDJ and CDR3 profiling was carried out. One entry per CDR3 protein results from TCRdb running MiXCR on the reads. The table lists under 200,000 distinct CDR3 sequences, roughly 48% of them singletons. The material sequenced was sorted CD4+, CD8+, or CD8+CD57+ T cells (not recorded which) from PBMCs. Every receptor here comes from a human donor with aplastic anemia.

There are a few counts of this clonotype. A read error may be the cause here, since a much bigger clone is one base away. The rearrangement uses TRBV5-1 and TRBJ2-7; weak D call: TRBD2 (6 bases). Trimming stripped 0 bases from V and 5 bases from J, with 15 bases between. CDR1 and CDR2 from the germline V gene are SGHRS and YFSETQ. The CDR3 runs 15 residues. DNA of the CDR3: TGCGCCAGCAGCTTGGCTAGCGCGAGAATCGACGAGCAGTACTTC. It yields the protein CASSLASARIDEQYF.

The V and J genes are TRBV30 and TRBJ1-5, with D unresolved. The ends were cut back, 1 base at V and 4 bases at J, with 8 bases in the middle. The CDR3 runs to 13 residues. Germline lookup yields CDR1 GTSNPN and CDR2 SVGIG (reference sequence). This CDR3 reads CAWSEGGNQPQHF. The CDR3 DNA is TGTGCCTGGAGTGAGGGTGGGAATCAGCCCCAGCATTTT.

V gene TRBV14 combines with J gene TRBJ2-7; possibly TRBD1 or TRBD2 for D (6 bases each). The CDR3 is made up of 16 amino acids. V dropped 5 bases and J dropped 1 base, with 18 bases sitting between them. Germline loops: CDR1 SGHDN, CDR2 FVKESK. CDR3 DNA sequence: TGTGCCAGCAGCGTCTCCGGCCGGGGGCGGTCCTACGAGCAGTACTTC. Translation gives CASSVSGRGRSYEQYF.

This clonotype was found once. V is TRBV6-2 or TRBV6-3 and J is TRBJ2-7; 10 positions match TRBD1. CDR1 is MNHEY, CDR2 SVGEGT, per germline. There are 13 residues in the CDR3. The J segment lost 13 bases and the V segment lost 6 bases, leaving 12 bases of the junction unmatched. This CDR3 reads CASRPPAGTGEYF. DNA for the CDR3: TGTGCCAGCAGACCCCCGGCTGGGACAGGGGAATACTTC.

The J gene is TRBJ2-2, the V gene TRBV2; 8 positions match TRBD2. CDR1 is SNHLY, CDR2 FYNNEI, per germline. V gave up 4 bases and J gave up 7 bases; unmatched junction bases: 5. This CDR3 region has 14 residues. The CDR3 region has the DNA TGTGCCAGCAGTGCAGCGGGAGTGAACGGGGAGCTGTTTTTT. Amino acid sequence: CASSAAGVNGELFF.

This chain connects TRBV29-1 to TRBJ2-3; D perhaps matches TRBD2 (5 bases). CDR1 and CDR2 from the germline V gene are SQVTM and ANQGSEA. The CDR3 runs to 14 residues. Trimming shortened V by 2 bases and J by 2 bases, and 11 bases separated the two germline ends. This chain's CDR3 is CSVEIGLDTDTQYF. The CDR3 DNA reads TGCAGCGTTGAAATAGGACTCGACACAGATACGCAGTATTTT.

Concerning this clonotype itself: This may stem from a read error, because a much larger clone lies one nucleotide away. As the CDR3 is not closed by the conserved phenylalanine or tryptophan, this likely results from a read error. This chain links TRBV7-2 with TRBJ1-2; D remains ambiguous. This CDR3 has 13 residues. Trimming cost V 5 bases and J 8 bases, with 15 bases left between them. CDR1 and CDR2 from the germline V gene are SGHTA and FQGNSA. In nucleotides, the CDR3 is TGTGCCAGCAGCCCCCCTGCTAGTAAGGGCTACACCCTC. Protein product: CASSPPASKGYTL.

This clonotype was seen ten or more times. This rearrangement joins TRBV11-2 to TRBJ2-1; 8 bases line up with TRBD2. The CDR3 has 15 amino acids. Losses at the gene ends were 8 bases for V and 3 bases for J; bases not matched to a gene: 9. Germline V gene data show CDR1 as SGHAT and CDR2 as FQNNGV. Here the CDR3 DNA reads TGTGCCAGCTCACGCCCGGGACTAGTCTACAATGAGCAGTTCTTC. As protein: CASSRPGLVYNEQFF. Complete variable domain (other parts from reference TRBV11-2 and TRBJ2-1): EAGVAQSPRYKIIEKRQSVAFWCNPISGHATLYWYQQILGQGPKLLIQFQNNGVVDDSQLPKDRFSAERLKGVDSTLKIQPAKLEDSAVYLCASSRPGLVYNEQFFGPGTRLTVL.

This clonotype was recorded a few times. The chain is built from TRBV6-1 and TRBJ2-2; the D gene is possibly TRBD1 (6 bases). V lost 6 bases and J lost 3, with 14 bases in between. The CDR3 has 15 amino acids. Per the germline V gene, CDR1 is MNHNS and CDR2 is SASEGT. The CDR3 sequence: CASRPGTSDTGELFF. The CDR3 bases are TGTGCCAGCAGACCCGGGACAAGTGACACCGGGGAGCTGTTTTTT.

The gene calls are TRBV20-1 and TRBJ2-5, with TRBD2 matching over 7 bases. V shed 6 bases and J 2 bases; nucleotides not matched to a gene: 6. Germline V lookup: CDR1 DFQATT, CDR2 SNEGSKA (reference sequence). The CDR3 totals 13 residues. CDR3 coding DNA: TGCAGTGCCGAAGGACTAGATCAAGAGACCCAGTACTTC. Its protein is CSAEGLDQETQYF.

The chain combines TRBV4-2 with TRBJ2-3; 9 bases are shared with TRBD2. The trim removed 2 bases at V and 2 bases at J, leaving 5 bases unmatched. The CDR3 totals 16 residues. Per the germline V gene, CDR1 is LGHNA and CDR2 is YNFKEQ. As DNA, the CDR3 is TGTGCCAGCAGCCAACGAGAGCGGGGGGACACAGATACGCAGTATTTT. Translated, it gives CASSQRERGDTDTQYF.

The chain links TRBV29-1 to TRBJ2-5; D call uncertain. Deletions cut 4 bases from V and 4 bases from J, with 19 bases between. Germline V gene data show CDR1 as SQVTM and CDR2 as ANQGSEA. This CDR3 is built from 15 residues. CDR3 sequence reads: CSVVKVPGFGETQYF. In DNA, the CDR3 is TGCAGCGTTGTTAAGGTCCCCGGTTTTGGAGAGACCCAGTACTTC. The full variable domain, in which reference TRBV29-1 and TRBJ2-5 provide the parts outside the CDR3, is SAVISQKPSRDICQRGTSLTIQCQVDSQVTMMFWYRQQPGQSLTLIATANQGSEATYESGFVIDKFPISRPNLTFSTLTVSNMSPEDSSIYLCSVVKVPGFGETQYFGPGTRLLVL.

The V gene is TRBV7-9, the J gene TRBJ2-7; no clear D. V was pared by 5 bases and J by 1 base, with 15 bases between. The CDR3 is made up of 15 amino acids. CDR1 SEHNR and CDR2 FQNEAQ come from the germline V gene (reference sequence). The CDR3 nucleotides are TGTGCCAGCAGCCAAGCTGCGGACGGGTCCTACGAGCAGTACTTC. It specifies CASSQAADGSYEQYF. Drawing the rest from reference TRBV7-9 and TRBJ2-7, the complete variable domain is DTGVSQNPRHKITKRGQNVTFRCDPISEHNRLYWYRQTLGQGPEFLTYFQNEAQLEKSRLLSDRFSAERPKGSFSTLEIQRTEQGDSAMYLCASSQAADGSYEQYFGPGTRLTVT.

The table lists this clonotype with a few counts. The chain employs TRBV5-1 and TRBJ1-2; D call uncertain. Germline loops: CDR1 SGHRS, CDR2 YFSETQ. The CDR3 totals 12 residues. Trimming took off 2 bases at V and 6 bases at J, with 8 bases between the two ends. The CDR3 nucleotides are TGCGCCAGCAGCTTTAGTGGAGATGGCTACACCTTC. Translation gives CASSFSGDGYTF.

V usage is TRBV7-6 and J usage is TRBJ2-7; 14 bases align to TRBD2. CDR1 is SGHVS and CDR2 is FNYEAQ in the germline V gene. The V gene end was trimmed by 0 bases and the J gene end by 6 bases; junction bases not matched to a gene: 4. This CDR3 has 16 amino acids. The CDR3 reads CASSLAGTSGSSEQYF. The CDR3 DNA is TGTGCCAGCAGCTTAGCGGGGACTAGCGGGAGCTCCGAGCAGTACTTC.

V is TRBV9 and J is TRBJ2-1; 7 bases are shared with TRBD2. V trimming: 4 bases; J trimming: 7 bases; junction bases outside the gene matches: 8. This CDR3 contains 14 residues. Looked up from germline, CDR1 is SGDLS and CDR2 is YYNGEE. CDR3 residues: CASSHGLEGNEQFF. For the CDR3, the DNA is TGTGCCAGCAGCCACGGACTAGAGGGTAATGAGCAGTTCTTC.

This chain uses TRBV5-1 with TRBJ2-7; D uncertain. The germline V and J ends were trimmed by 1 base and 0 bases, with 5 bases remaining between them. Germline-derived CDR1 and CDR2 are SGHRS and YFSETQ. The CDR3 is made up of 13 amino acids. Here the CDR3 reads CASSLFTSYEQYF. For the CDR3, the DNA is TGCGCCAGCAGCTTGTTTACCTCCTACGAGCAGTACTTC.

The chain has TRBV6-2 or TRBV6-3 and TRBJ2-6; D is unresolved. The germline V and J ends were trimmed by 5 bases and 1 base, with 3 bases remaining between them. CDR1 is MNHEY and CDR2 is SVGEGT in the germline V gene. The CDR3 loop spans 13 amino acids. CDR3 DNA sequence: TGTGCCAGCAGTATATCTGGGGCCAACGTCCTGACTTTC. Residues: CASSISGANVLTF.

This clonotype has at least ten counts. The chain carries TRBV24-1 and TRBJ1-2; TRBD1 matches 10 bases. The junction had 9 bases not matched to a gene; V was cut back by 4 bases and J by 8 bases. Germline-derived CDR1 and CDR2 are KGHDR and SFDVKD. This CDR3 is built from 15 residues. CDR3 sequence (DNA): TGTGCCACCAGTGACCACGACAGGGGGCAAGGCGGCTACACCTTC. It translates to CATSDHDRGQGGYTF.

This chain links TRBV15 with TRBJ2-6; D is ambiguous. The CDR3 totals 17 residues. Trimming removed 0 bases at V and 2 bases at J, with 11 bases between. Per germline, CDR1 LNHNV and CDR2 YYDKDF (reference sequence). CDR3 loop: CATSRDRSQPGANVLTF. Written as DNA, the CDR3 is TGTGCCACCAGCAGAGATAGGTCCCAGCCTGGGGCCAACGTCCTGACTTTC. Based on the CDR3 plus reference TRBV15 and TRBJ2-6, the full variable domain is DAMVIQNPRYQVTQFGKPVTLSCSQTLNHNVMYWYQQKSSQAPKLLFHYYDKDFNNEADTPDNFQSRRPNTSFCFLDIRSPGLGDTAMYLCATSRDRSQPGANVLTFGAGSRLTVL.

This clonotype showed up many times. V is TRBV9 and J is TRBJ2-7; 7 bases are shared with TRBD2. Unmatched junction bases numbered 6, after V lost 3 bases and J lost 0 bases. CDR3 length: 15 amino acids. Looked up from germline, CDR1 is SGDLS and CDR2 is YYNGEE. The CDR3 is CASSGRSGDSYEQYF. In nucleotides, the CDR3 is TGTGCCAGCAGCGGACGCAGCGGGGACTCCTACGAGCAGTACTTC.

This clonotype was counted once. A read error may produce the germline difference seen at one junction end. The CDR3 DNA sequence: TGTGCCACCGGGGAGACAGGACGCGCCTACAATTCACCCCTCCACTTT. It codes for CATGETGRAYNSPLHF. The chain uses TRBV24-1 and TRBJ1-6; D is perhaps TRBD1 (6 bases). The CDR3 has 16 amino acids. In germline, CDR1 is KGHDR, CDR2 SFDVKD.